This paragraph reports one T cell receptor (beta chain). What it binds is not known. Assay used: immunoSEQ multiplex PCR; TCRdb lists only in-frame clones, some missing. The sample has 150,000 to 200,000 clones; roughly 91% are singletons. The CDR3 contains 15 residues. V trimming: 5 bases; J trimming: 7 bases; junction bases outside the gene matches: 7. CDR1 SEHNR and CDR2 FQNEAQ come from the germline V gene (reference sequence). The record originates from a study of cytomegalovirus exposure and HLA in healthy donors. Study-wide results and limits: Listed as cytomegalovirus-associated were 150 or so TCR beta chains. It was confirmed in vitro that a few of the CMV-associated chains were specific for CMV antigens.

The clonotype comes from a man aged 18 to 29 in good health and CMV-seropositive. The V call is TRBV7-9, the J call TRBJ2-1; 11 bases align to TRBD2. Specimen: PBMCs. The CDR3 reads CASSPGTSGPNEQFF. The CDR3 DNA follows: TGTGCCAGCAGCCCCGGGACTAGCGGACCGAATGAGCAGTTCTTC.